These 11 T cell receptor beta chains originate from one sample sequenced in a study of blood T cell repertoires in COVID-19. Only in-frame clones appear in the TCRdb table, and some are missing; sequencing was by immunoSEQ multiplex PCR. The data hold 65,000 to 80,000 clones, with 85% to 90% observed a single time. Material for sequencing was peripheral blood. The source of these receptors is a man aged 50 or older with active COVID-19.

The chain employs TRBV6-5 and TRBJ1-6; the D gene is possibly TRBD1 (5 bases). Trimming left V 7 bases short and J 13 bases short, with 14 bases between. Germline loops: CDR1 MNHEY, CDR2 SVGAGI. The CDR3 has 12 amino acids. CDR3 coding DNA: TGTGCCAGCACCCCCCAGGGTAGGCCCCTCCACTTT. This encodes CASTPQGRPLHF.

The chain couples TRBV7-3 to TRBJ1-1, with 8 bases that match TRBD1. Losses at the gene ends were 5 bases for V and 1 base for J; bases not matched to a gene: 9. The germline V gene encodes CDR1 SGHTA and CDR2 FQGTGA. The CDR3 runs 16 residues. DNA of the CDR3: TGTGCCAGCAGCCTCACAGGGGGACATTCGAACACTGAAGCTTTCTTT. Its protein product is CASSLTGGHSNTEAFF.

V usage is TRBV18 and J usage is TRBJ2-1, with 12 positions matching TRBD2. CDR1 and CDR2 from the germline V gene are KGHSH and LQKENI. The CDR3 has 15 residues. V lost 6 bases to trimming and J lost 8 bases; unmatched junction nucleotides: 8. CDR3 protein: CASSLTSGGPDEQFF. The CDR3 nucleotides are TGTGCCAGCTCTCTTACTAGCGGGGGGCCCGATGAGCAGTTCTTC.

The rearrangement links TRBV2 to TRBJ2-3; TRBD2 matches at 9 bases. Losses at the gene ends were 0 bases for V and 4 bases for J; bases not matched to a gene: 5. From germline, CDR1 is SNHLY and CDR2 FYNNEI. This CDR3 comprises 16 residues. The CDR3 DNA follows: TGTGCCAGCAGTGAAGCCCGGGGACTAGCCCCAGATACGCAGTATTTT. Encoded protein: CASSEARGLAPDTQYF.

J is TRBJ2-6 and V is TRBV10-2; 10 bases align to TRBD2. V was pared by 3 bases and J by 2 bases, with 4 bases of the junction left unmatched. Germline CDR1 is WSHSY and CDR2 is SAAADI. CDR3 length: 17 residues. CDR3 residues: CASSDPSGSAGANVLTF. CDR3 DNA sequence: TGCGCCAGCAGTGATCCTAGCGGGAGCGCTGGGGCCAACGTCCTGACTTTC.

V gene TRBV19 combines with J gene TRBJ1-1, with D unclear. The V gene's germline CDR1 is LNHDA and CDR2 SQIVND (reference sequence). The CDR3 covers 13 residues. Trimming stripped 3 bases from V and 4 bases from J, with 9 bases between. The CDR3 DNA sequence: TGTGCCAGTAGTATGGGCAGAGCCACTGAAGCTTTCTTT. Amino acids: CASSMGRATEAFF.

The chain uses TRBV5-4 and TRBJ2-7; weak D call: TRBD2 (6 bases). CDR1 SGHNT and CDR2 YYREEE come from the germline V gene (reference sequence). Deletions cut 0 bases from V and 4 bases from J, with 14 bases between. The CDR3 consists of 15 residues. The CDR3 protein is CASSLASGALYEQYF. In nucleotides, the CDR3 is TGTGCCAGCAGCTTGGCGTCGGGAGCCCTATACGAGCAGTACTTC. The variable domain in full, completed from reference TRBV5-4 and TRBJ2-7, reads ETGVTQSPTHLIKTRGQQVTLRCSSQSGHNTVSWYQQALGQGPQFIFQYYREEENGRGNFPPRFSGLQFPNYSSELNVNALELDDSALYLCASSLASGALYEQYFGPGTRLTVT.

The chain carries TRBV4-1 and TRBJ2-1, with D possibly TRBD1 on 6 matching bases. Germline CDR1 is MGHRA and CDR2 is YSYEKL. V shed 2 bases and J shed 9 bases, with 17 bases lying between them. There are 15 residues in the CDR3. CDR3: CASSQPVAGVREQFF. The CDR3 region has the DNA TGCGCCAGCAGCCAACCGGTGGCAGGGGTTCGTGAGCAGTTCTTC.

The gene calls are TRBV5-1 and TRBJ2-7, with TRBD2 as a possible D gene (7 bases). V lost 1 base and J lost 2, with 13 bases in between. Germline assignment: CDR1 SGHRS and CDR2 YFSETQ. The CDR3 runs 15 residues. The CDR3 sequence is CASSLLGGRAYEQYF. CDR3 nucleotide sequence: TGCGCCAGCAGCTTGTTGGGGGGGCGCGCCTACGAGCAGTACTTC.

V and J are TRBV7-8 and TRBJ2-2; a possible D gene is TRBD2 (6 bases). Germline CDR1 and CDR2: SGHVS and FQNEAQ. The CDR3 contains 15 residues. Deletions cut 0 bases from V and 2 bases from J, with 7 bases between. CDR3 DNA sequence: TGTGCCAGCAGCTTAGCGGGAGGAAACACCGGGGAGCTGTTTTTT. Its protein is CASSLAGGNTGELFF.

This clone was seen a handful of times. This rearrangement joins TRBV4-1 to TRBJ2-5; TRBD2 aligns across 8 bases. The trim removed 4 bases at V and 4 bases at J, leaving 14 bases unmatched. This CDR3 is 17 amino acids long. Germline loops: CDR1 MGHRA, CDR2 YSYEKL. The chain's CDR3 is CASSRLTAGGDRETQYF. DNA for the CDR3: TGCGCCAGCAGCCGCTTAACGGCGGGGGGCGATCGAGAGACCCAGTACTTC.